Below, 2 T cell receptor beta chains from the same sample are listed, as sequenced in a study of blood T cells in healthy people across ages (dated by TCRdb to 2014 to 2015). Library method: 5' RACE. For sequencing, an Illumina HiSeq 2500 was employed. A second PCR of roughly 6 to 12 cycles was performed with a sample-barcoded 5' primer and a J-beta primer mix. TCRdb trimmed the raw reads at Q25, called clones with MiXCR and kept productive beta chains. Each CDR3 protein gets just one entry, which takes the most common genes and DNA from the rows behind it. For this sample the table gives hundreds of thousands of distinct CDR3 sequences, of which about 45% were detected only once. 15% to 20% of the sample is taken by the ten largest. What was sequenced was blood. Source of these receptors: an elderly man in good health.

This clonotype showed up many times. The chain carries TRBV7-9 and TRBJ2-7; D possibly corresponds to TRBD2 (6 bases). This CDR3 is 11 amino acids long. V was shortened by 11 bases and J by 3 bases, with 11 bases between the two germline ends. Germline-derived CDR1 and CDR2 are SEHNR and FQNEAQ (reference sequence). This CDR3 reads CAVLGGYEQYF. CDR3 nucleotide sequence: TGTGCCGTCCTGGGGGGCTACGAGCAGTACTTC.

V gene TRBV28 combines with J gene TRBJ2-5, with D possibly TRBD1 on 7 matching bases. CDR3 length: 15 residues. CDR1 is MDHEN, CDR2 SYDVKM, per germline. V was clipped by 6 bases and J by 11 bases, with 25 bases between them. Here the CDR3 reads CASSWRGQKHNEQYF. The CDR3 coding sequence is TGTGCCAGCAGCTGGAGGGGACAGAAACACAATGAGCAGTACTTC.